This is a list of T cell receptor beta chains from one sample in a study of T-cell memory formation after mild COVID-19. In TCRdb, the 5' RACE reads were re-called with MiXCR into one record per CDR3 protein. The data show 390,000 or so distinct CDR3 sequences, with roughly 15% seen just once and about a fifth held by the top ten. Sequenced: PBMCs or a T cell subset sorted from them (not recorded which). These receptors were collected from a young man who had mild COVID-19 (a few samples of this study predate the infection). Cell type and time point are not known. Each CDR3 is given with its conserved first and last residue. Each record gives: J gene, V gene, clone size, D gene, CDR3 DNA, CDR3 protein. D genes are given only for firm matches. Clone size is stated in some rows and not others, as once, few, many or a class when expanded.

j_call: TRBJ1-5; v_call: TRBV10-3; clone_size: few; d_call: TRBD1; cdr3_nt: TGTGCCATCAGTGAGTCGATGGACAGGGATCAGCCCCAGCATTTT; cdr3_aa: CAISESMDRDQPQHF
j_call: TRBJ2-1; v_call: TRBV6-6; clone_size: few; d_call: .; cdr3_nt: TGTGCCAGCAGTTATTCGGTGAATGAGCAGTTCTTC; cdr3_aa: CASSYSVNEQFF
j_call: TRBJ1-2; v_call: TRBV20-1; clone_size: .; d_call: .; cdr3_nt: TGCAGTCCTAGACCACAGGGATGGGGCTACACCTTC; cdr3_aa: CSPRPQGWGYTF
j_call: TRBJ1-1; v_call: TRBV29-1; clone_size: .; d_call: .; cdr3_nt: TGCAGCGTTGTGAAAAAGAACACTGAAGCTTTCTTT; cdr3_aa: CSVVKKNTEAFF
j_call: TRBJ1-1; v_call: TRBV5-1; clone_size: .; d_call: .; cdr3_nt: TGCGCCAGCAGCTTCGGGACATCCACTGAAGCTTTCTTT; cdr3_aa: CASSFGTSTEAFF
j_call: TRBJ2-2; v_call: TRBV6-6; clone_size: few; d_call: TRBD1; cdr3_nt: TGTGCCAGCCGTGGGACAGGGACCGGGGAGCTGTTTTTT; cdr3_aa: CASRGTGTGELFF
j_call: TRBJ1-1; v_call: TRBV11-2; clone_size: .; d_call: .; cdr3_nt: TGTGCCAGCAGCTTAGGGGGTACCACTGAAGCTTTCTTT; cdr3_aa: CASSLGGTTEAFF
j_call: TRBJ2-5; v_call: TRBV7-2; clone_size: .; d_call: TRBD2; cdr3_nt: TGTGCCAGCAGCCGCCTGATTAGCGGGGGGGGTTCAGCCCAGTACTTC; cdr3_aa: CASSRLISGGGSAQYF
j_call: TRBJ2-4; v_call: TRBV6-1; clone_size: .; d_call: TRBD1; cdr3_nt: TGTGCCAGCAGTGAACGCGGGACAGGGAACAAGGTTCAGTACTTC; cdr3_aa: CASSERGTGNKVQYF
j_call: TRBJ1-4; v_call: TRBV6-5; clone_size: .; d_call: .; cdr3_nt: TGTGCCAGCAGCCGGACGGGGAATAATGAAAAACTGTTTTTT; cdr3_aa: CASSRTGNNEKLFF
j_call: TRBJ2-1; v_call: TRBV6-2/TRBV6-3; clone_size: few; d_call: .; cdr3_nt: TGTGCCAGCAAGAAACTCGGGGACCCCAATGAGCAGTTCTTC; cdr3_aa: CASKKLGDPNEQFF
j_call: TRBJ2-5; v_call: TRBV7-9; clone_size: many; d_call: .; cdr3_nt: TGTGCCAGCAGCTTAGTCCGGGAGACCCAGTACTTC; cdr3_aa: CASSLVRETQYF
j_call: TRBJ2-2; v_call: TRBV6-6; clone_size: few; d_call: .; cdr3_nt: TGTGCCAGCAGCTGGACCGGGGAGCTGTTTTTT; cdr3_aa: CASSWTGELFF
j_call: TRBJ2-3; v_call: TRBV4-2; clone_size: .; d_call: TRBD2; cdr3_nt: TGTGCCAGCAGCCAAGATCTAGCGGGGTACACAGATACGCAGTATTTT; cdr3_aa: CASSQDLAGYTDTQYF
j_call: TRBJ2-5; v_call: TRBV28; clone_size: few; d_call: TRBD1; cdr3_nt: TGTGCCAGCAGAGCCTCGGACAGGGGGCGAGAGACCCAGTACTTC; cdr3_aa: CASRASDRGRETQYF
j_call: TRBJ1-3; v_call: TRBV7-2; clone_size: many; d_call: .; cdr3_nt: TGTGCCAGCAGCCTGGGGGGGTTTGGAAACACCATATATTTT; cdr3_aa: CASSLGGFGNTIYF
j_call: TRBJ2-1; v_call: TRBV12-3/TRBV12-4; clone_size: .; d_call: .; cdr3_nt: TGTGCCAGCAGTTTTAAACCGGGACATCCCAGCTCCTACAATGAGCAGTTCTTC; cdr3_aa: CASSFKPGHPSSYNEQFF
j_call: TRBJ2-7; v_call: TRBV7-2; clone_size: many; d_call: .; cdr3_nt: TGTGCCAGCAGCGCACGGCGGGGCGGTGAGCAGTACTTC; cdr3_aa: CASSARRGGEQYF
j_call: TRBJ2-3; v_call: TRBV4-1; clone_size: many; d_call: TRBD2; cdr3_nt: TGCGCCAGCAGCCAGTCGACTAGCGGGGGCTCCACAGATACGCAGTATTTT; cdr3_aa: CASSQSTSGGSTDTQYF
j_call: TRBJ2-5; v_call: TRBV7-2; clone_size: .; d_call: .; cdr3_nt: TGTGCCAGCAGCTTGGGGACTCTACAAGAGACCCAGTACTTC; cdr3_aa: CASSLGTLQETQYF
j_call: TRBJ2-1; v_call: TRBV7-9; clone_size: .; d_call: .; cdr3_nt: TGTGCCAGCAGCTTAGGGTTACGGCATGAGCAGTTCTTC; cdr3_aa: CASSLGLRHEQFF
j_call: TRBJ2-3; v_call: TRBV12-3/TRBV12-4; clone_size: .; d_call: TRBD2; cdr3_nt: TGTGCCAGCAGCGCAGAGCGGGGGAGCACAGATACGCAGTATTTT; cdr3_aa: CASSAERGSTDTQYF
j_call: TRBJ1-2; v_call: TRBV28; clone_size: .; d_call: .; cdr3_nt: TGTGCCAGCAGACCCCGAGGGATAACAAACCCCTATGGCTACACCTTC; cdr3_aa: CASRPRGITNPYGYTF
j_call: TRBJ2-5; v_call: TRBV6-6; clone_size: few; d_call: .; cdr3_nt: TGTGCCAGCAGTTTCCTGCATTCAGAGACCCAGTACTTC; cdr3_aa: CASSFLHSETQYF
j_call: TRBJ2-5; v_call: TRBV12-3/TRBV12-4; clone_size: few; d_call: .; cdr3_nt: TGTGCCAGCAGTTTAAGGGCCGACGGGCAAGAGACCCAGTACTTC; cdr3_aa: CASSLRADGQETQYF
j_call: TRBJ2-7; v_call: TRBV4-1; clone_size: .; d_call: TRBD2; cdr3_nt: TGCGCCAGCAGCCCAGAAGCGGGGGTGTACTCCTACGAGCAGTACTTC; cdr3_aa: CASSPEAGVYSYEQYF
j_call: TRBJ2-5; v_call: TRBV27; clone_size: .; d_call: TRBD2; cdr3_nt: TGTGCCAGCAGTATTCGGACTAGCGGGGGGTTCCGGGAGACCCAGTACTTC; cdr3_aa: CASSIRTSGGFRETQYF
j_call: TRBJ1-1; v_call: TRBV6-1; clone_size: few; d_call: .; cdr3_nt: TGTGCCAGCAGTGAACACACTGAAGCTTTCTTT; cdr3_aa: CASSEHTEAFF
j_call: TRBJ2-2; v_call: TRBV7-6; clone_size: .; d_call: TRBD2; cdr3_nt: TGTGCCAGCAGCTTAGCGCTCGGTAGCGGGGGGTTCGGATCCGGGGAGCTGTTTTTT; cdr3_aa: CASSLALGSGGFGSGELFF
j_call: TRBJ1-2; v_call: TRBV4-1; clone_size: .; d_call: TRBD1; cdr3_nt: TGCGCCAGCAGCCAAGGAGGGGCGGGACAGGGGTACTCTGGCTACACCTTC; cdr3_aa: CASSQGGAGQGYSGYTF
j_call: TRBJ2-3; v_call: TRBV7-2; clone_size: many; d_call: .; cdr3_nt: TGTGCCAGCAGCGTACCAGGGGAACGAGATACGCAGTATTTT; cdr3_aa: CASSVPGERDTQYF
j_call: TRBJ2-1; v_call: TRBV7-9; clone_size: .; d_call: .; cdr3_nt: TGTGCCAGCAGCTTACAGGGTGGGGATGAGCAGTTCTTC; cdr3_aa: CASSLQGGDEQFF
j_call: TRBJ2-5; v_call: TRBV6-5; clone_size: .; d_call: TRBD1; cdr3_nt: TGTGCCAGCAGTCGAGACAGGGCCAGGGAGACCCAGTACTTC; cdr3_aa: CASSRDRARETQYF
j_call: TRBJ2-6; v_call: TRBV12-3/TRBV12-4; clone_size: few; d_call: .; cdr3_nt: TGTGCCAGCGGCCAAGGGGCCAACGTCCTGACTTTC; cdr3_aa: CASGQGANVLTF
j_call: TRBJ2-2; v_call: TRBV7-6; clone_size: few; d_call: TRBD2; cdr3_nt: TGTGCCAGCAGCACCCTGACTAGCGGGGTTCGCGGGGAGCTGTTTTTT; cdr3_aa: CASSTLTSGVRGELFF
j_call: TRBJ2-3; v_call: TRBV7-2; clone_size: .; d_call: .; cdr3_nt: TGTGCCAGCAGCTTAATGGGGCGGACTAGCACAGATACGCAGTATTTT; cdr3_aa: CASSLMGRTSTDTQYF
j_call: TRBJ2-3; v_call: TRBV20-1; clone_size: few; d_call: TRBD2; cdr3_nt: TGCAGTGCTAGAGTTAGCGGGGGCAGCACAGATACGCAGTATTTT; cdr3_aa: CSARVSGGSTDTQYF
j_call: TRBJ2-3; v_call: TRBV5-1; clone_size: few; d_call: .; cdr3_nt: TGCGCCAGCAGCTTAGTCCCGCAAGATACGCAGTATTTT; cdr3_aa: CASSLVPQDTQYF
j_call: TRBJ2-5; v_call: TRBV20-1; clone_size: many; d_call: .; cdr3_nt: TGCAGTGTTCCGTCAGATGCAGAGACCCAGTACTTC; cdr3_aa: CSVPSDAETQYF
j_call: TRBJ2-6; v_call: TRBV24-1; clone_size: .; d_call: TRBD1; cdr3_nt: TGTGCCACCAGTGATTCAGGGGGCAGTGGGGCCAACGTCCTGACTTTC; cdr3_aa: CATSDSGGSGANVLTF
j_call: TRBJ1-1; v_call: TRBV6-5; clone_size: .; d_call: TRBD1; cdr3_nt: TGTGCCAGCAGTTACTCGATTCTGACTCTCAGGGGGACTGAAGCTTTCTTT; cdr3_aa: CASSYSILTLRGTEAFF
j_call: TRBJ1-5; v_call: TRBV6-1; clone_size: few; d_call: .; cdr3_nt: TGTGCCAGCAGCTCCCCCGTCGGGGATCAGCCCCAGCATTTT; cdr3_aa: CASSSPVGDQPQHF
j_call: TRBJ2-7; v_call: TRBV6-1; clone_size: .; d_call: .; cdr3_nt: TGTGCCAGCAGTGAAGTCGGGGTCCGGGGCTACGAGCAGTACTTC; cdr3_aa: CASSEVGVRGYEQYF
j_call: TRBJ1-2; v_call: TRBV20-1; clone_size: .; d_call: .; cdr3_nt: TGCAGTGCTAGTGGGCCAGTTCGAACGCGCTACACCTTC; cdr3_aa: CSASGPVRTRYTF
j_call: TRBJ2-6; v_call: TRBV5-1; clone_size: few; d_call: .; cdr3_nt: TGCGCCAGCAACGACGGGAACGCTGGGGCCAACGTCCTGACTTTC; cdr3_aa: CASNDGNAGANVLTF
j_call: TRBJ1-6; v_call: TRBV20-1; clone_size: few; d_call: .; cdr3_nt: TGCAGTGCTATGGGGACGCCTAGAAATTCACCCCTCCACTTT; cdr3_aa: CSAMGTPRNSPLHF
j_call: TRBJ2-6; v_call: TRBV6-5; clone_size: .; d_call: .; cdr3_nt: TGTGCCAGCAATAGGTGGGCTGGGGCCAACGTCCTGACTTTC; cdr3_aa: CASNRWAGANVLTF
j_call: TRBJ1-4; v_call: TRBV2; clone_size: .; d_call: .; cdr3_nt: TGTGCCAGCAGTGTTTTAGCAATGTCAACTAATGAAAAACTGTTTTTT; cdr3_aa: CASSVLAMSTNEKLFF
j_call: TRBJ2-1; v_call: TRBV5-1; clone_size: .; d_call: .; cdr3_nt: TGCGCCAGCAGCTTGGCCGGCAGATCCTACAATGAGCAGTTCTTC; cdr3_aa: CASSLAGRSYNEQFF
j_call: TRBJ1-6; v_call: TRBV5-1; clone_size: .; d_call: TRBD1; cdr3_nt: TGCGCCAGCAGCTTGACGGGACAGATTGACTCACCCCTCCACTTT; cdr3_aa: CASSLTGQIDSPLHF
j_call: TRBJ1-6; v_call: TRBV20-1; clone_size: .; d_call: .; cdr3_nt: TGCAGTGCTAGCCCGGGTACGGATTCACCCCTCCACTTT; cdr3_aa: CSASPGTDSPLHF
j_call: TRBJ2-1; v_call: TRBV11-3; clone_size: few; d_call: .; cdr3_nt: TGTGCCAGCAGTATAGCTTTCGATGAGCAGTTCTTC; cdr3_aa: CASSIAFDEQFF
j_call: TRBJ1-5; v_call: TRBV4-2; clone_size: few; d_call: .; cdr3_nt: TGTGCCAGCAGCCAAGAATGGCAGGCGAGGCAGCCCCAGCATTTT; cdr3_aa: CASSQEWQARQPQHF
j_call: TRBJ1-3; v_call: TRBV7-2; clone_size: many; d_call: .; cdr3_nt: TGTGCCAGCAGGCTCGAGGGCGACACCATATATTTT; cdr3_aa: CASRLEGDTIYF